This is a list of T cell receptor beta chains from one sample in a study of vaccination and CD4 T cells after COVID-19. Their antigens remain unidentified. A single record per CDR3 protein comes from TCRdb applying MiXCR to the PCR reads. Of 15,000 or so distinct CDR3 sequences in the sample, about 43% were seen once. This material consisted of CD4+ T cells from blood, cultured in vitro, taken before SARS-CoV-2 vaccination. These receptor sequences come from a human donor who had recovered from COVID-19. Each CDR3 is given with its conserved first and last residue. The D gene is left open where the match is weak. Rows give clone size only sometimes, using once, few, many, or a class for an expanded clone.

>-|TRBV6-1|TRBJ1-1|-
TGTGCCAGCATCGCGAGCACTGAAGCTTTCTTT
CASIASTEAFF
>-|TRBV30|TRBJ2-1|once
TGTGCCTGGAGCCAGGACAGTTACAATGAGCAGTTCTTC
CAWSQDSYNEQFF
>-|TRBV28|TRBJ2-7|-
TGTGCCAGCAGTTCACAGTTGCTCGAGCAGTACTTC
CASSSQLLEQYF
>-|TRBV2|TRBJ2-3|-
TGTGCCAGCGGGGTGGGAGGAGCAGATACGCAGTATTTT
CASGVGGADTQYF
>TRBD2|TRBV9|TRBJ2-1|-
TGTGCCAGCAGCGAGGGACTAGCGTTAGGTGAGCAGTTCTTC
CASSEGLALGEQFF
>TRBD1|TRBV18|TRBJ1-6|few
TGTGCCAGCTCACCTTGGACAGGGCGGGATTCACCCCTCCACTTT
CASSPWTGRDSPLHF
>-|TRBV6-2/TRBV6-3|TRBJ1-5|few
TGTGCCAGCAGTTACGGGGGATGGGCCAGGTCAGATCAGCCCCAGCATTTT
CASSYGGWARSDQPQHF
>TRBD2|TRBV7-3|TRBJ2-2|few
TGTGCCAGCAGCCCTCGACTAGCTTCGAACACCGGGGAGCTGTTTTTT
CASSPRLASNTGELFF
>-|TRBV28|TRBJ1-5|-
TGTGCCAGCAGTGTAGGGGGGGTTAGCAATCAGCCCCAGCATTTT
CASSVGGVSNQPQHF
>TRBD1|TRBV7-6|TRBJ2-7|few
TGTGCCAGCAGCTCCGGGACAGGGTTGAGAGGGCAGGTCGAGCAGTACTTC
CASSSGTGLRGQVEQYF
>TRBD2|TRBV5-4|TRBJ2-5|few
TGTGCCAGCAGCTTGGGGTCGGGACTAGTCCAAGAGACCCAGTACTTC
CASSLGSGLVQETQYF
>-|TRBV12-3/TRBV12-4|TRBJ2-2|few
TGTGCCTTACACAGCGGGAACACCGGGGAGCTGTTTTTT
CALHSGNTGELFF
>TRBD1|TRBV27|TRBJ1-1|few
TGTGCCAGCAGGCCGGGACAGGGAGGCAAAGCTTTCTTT
CASRPGQGGKAFF
>TRBD1|TRBV20-1|TRBJ2-3|few
TGCAGTGCTAGACGACAGGGGGGAAGCACAGATACGCAGTATTTT
CSARRQGGSTDTQYF
>-|TRBV6-2/TRBV6-3|TRBJ2-7|-
TGTGCCAGCAGTGCCAGCTCCTACGAGCAGTACTTC
CASSASSYEQYF
>TRBD2|TRBV20-1|TRBJ2-3|few
TGCAGTGCAGAGGGGACTAGCGGAGCCACAGATACGCAGTATTTT
CSAEGTSGATDTQYF
>-|TRBV18|TRBJ2-5|once
TGTGCCAGCTCACCCCCTTTATCAGTCCAAGAGACCCAGTACTTC
CASSPPLSVQETQYF
>-|TRBV7-2|TRBJ2-5|few
TGTGCCAGCAACGTCGGGACCCAGTACTTC
CASNVGTQYF
>TRBD1|TRBV15|TRBJ1-2|few
TGTGCCACCAGCAGAGATCGGGACAGTAACTATGGCTACACCTTC
CATSRDRDSNYGYTF
>-|TRBV28|TRBJ1-6|few
TGTGCCAGCAGTAAGGCTCGGGGCGCCCGTAATTCACCCCTCCACTTT
CASSKARGARNSPLHF
>TRBD1|TRBV5-4|TRBJ2-1|-
TGTGCCAGCAGCTTGACAGGGGGCTCCTACAATGAGCAGTTCTTC
CASSLTGGSYNEQFF
>TRBD2|TRBV5-1|TRBJ2-5|once
TGCGCCAGCAGCCTGTACTTCGGGGGGCAAGAGACCCAGTACTTC
CASSLYFGGQETQYF
>-|TRBV29-1|TRBJ1-5|-
TGCAGCGTTGCCACCCTGGGTCAGCCCCAGCATTTT
CSVATLGQPQHF
>-|TRBV20-1|TRBJ1-5|-
TGCAGTGCTAGACAGTCCCTCGGTATTCACAATCAGCCCCAGCATTTT
CSARQSLGIHNQPQHF
>-|TRBV9|TRBJ2-2|-
TGTGCCAGCAGCGGTCGGGAGTACGCCGGGGAGCTGTTTTTT
CASSGREYAGELFF
>TRBD2|TRBV15|TRBJ2-3|-
TGTGCCACCAGCAGATACACTAGCGGTTACACAGATACGCAGTATTTT
CATSRYTSGYTDTQYF
>-|TRBV28|TRBJ2-5|-
TGTGCCAGTACGACAGCTCAAGAGACCCAGTACTTC
CASTTAQETQYF
>TRBD2|TRBV18|TRBJ2-7|-
TGTGCCAGCTCACCATGGGCACTAGCGGGATCCGAGCAGTACTTC
CASSPWALAGSEQYF